This TCR beta chain was sequenced for a study of response to subunit inactivated influenza vaccine. Each CDR3 protein is one row after TCRdb ran MiXCR on the RT-PCR reads. The sample has 590,000 or so distinct CDR3 sequences; 14% are singletons. Broader study findings: The authors proposed limited new T cell recruitment per seasonal influenza vaccination.

This clonotype turned up a few times. The antigen remains undetermined. This sample comprised PBMCs from blood, obtained around 15 days before vaccination. The source is a middle-aged man who received an inactivated influenza vaccine.

In nucleotides, the CDR3 is TGTGCCAGCACCCCGGGACTTCACAATGAGCAGTTCTTC. Amino acids: CASTPGLHNEQFF. This chain connects TRBV12-3 or TRBV12-4 to TRBJ2-1, with TRBD2 as a possible D gene (6 bases). This CDR3 contains 13 residues. V was trimmed by 7 bases and J by 5 bases, leaving 12 bases between them.